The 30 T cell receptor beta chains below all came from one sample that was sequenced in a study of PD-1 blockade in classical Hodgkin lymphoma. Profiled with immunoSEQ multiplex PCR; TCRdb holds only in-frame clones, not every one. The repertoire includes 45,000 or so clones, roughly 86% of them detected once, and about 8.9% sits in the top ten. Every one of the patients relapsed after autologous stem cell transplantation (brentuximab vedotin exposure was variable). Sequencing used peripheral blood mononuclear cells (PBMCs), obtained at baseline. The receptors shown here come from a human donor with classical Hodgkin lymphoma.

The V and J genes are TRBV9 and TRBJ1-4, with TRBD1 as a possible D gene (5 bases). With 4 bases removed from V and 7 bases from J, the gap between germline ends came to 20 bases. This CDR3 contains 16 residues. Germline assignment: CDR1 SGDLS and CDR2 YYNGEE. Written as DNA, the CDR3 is TGTGCCAGCAGCCCCGACGGCCAGGGAGGAGGTGAAAAACTGTTTTTT. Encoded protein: CASSPDGQGGGEKLFF.

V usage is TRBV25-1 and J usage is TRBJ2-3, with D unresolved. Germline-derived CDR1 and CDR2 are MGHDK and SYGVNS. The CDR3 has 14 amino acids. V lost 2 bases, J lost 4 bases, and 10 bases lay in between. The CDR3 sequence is CASSEAPWADTQYF. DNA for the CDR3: TGTGCCAGCAGTGAAGCTCCCTGGGCAGATACGCAGTATTTT.

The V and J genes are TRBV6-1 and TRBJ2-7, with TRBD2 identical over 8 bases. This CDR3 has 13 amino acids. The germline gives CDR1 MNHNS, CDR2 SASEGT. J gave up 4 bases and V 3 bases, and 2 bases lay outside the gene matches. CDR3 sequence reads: CASSDPGGYEQYF. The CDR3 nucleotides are TGTGCCAGCAGTGACCCGGGAGGGTACGAGCAGTACTTC.

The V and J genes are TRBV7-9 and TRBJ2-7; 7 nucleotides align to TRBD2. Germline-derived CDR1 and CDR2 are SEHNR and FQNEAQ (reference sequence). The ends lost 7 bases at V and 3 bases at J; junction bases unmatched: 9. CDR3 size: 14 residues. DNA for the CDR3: TGTGCCAGCACCCAATTGACTAGCAGCTACGAGCAGTACTTC. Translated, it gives CASTQLTSSYEQYF.

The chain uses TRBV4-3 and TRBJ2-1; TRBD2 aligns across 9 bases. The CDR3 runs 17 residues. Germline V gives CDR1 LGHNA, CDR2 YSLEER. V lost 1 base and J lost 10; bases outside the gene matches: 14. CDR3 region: CASSQGSGGGAWDEQFF. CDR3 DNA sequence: TGCGCCAGCAGCCAAGGATCCGGCGGGGGGGCTTGGGACGAGCAGTTCTTC.

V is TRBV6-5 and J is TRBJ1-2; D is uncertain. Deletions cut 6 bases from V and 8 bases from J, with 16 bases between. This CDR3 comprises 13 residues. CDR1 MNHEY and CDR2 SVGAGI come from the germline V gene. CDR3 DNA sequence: TGTGCCAGCAGCCCCGGACTCTCTTGGGGCTACACCTTC. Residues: CASSPGLSWGYTF.

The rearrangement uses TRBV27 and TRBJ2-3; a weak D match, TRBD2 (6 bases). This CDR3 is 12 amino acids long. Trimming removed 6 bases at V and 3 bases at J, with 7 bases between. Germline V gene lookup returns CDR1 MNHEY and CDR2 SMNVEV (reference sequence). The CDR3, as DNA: TGTGCCAGCAGAGGGAGGACAGATACGCAGTATTTT. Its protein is CASRGRTDTQYF.

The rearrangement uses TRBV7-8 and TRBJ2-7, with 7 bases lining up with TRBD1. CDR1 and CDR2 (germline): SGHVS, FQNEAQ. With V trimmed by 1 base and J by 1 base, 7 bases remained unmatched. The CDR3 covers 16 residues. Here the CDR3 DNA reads TGTGCCAGCAGCTTAGAGCGGAGACAGGGTTCCTACGAGCAGTACTTC. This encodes CASSLERRQGSYEQYF.

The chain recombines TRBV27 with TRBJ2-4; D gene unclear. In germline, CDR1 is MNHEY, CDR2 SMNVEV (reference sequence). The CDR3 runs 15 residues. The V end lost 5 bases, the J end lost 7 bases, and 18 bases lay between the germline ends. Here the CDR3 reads CASSAPGPTRNIQYF. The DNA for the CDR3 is TGTGCCAGCAGTGCGCCCGGGCCTACCAGGAACATTCAGTACTTC.

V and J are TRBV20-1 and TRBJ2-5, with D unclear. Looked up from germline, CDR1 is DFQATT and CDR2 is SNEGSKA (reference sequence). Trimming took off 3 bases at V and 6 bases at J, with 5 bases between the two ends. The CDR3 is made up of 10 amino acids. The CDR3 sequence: CSARGKTQYF. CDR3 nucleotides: TGCAGTGCTAGGGGAAAGACCCAGTACTTC.

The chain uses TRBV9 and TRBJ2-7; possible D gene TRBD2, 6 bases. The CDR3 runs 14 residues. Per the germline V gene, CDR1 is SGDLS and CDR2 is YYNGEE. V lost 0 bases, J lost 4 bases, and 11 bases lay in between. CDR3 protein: CASSVGSGRYEQYF. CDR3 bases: TGTGCCAGCAGCGTAGGCTCCGGGAGATACGAGCAGTACTTC.

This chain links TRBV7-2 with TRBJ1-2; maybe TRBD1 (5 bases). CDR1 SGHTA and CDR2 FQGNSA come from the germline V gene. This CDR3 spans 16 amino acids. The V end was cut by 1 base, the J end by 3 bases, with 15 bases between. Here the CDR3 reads CASSLVLNGHDYGYTF. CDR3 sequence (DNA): TGTGCCAGCAGCTTAGTACTAAACGGACACGACTATGGCTACACCTTC.

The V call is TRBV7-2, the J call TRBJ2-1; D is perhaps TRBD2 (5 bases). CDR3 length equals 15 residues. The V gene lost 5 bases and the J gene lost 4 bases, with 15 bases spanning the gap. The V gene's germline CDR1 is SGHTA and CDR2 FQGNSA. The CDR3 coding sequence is TGTGCCAGCAGCCCCACCCGGGGAGATTACAATGAGCAGTTCTTC. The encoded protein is CASSPTRGDYNEQFF.

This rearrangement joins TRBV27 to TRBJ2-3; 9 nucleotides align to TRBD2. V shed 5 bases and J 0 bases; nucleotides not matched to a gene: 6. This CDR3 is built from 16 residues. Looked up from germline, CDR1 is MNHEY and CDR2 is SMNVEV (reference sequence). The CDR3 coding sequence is TGTGCCAGCAGTCTATATAGCGGGGGTAGCACAGATACGCAGTATTTT. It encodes CASSLYSGGSTDTQYF.

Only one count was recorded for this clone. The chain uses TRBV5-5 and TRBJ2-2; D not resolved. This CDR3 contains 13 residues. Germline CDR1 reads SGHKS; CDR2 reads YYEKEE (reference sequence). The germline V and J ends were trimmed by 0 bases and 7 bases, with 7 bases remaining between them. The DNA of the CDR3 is TGTGCCAGCAGCTTGGGAGCTGGCGGGGAGCTGTTTTTT. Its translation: CASSLGAGGELFF.

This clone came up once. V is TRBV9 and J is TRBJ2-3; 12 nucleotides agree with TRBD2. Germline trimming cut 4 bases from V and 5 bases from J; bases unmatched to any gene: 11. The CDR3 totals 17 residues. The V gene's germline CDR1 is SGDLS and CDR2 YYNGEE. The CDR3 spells CASSSRLAGEGGDTQYF. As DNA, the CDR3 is TGTGCCAGCAGCTCAAGACTAGCGGGAGAGGGGGGAGATACGCAGTATTTT.

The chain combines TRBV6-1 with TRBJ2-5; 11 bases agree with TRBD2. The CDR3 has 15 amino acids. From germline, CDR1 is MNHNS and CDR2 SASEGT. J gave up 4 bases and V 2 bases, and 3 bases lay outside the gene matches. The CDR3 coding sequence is TGTGCCAGCAGTGAACTAGCGGGGGGATCAGAGACCCAGTACTTC. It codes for CASSELAGGSETQYF.

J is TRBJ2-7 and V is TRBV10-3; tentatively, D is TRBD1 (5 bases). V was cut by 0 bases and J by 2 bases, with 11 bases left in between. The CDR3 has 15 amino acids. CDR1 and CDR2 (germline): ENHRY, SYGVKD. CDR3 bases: TGTGCCATCAGTGAGTCTCAGGGTGGTCCCTACGAGCAGTACTTC. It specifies CAISESQGGPYEQYF.

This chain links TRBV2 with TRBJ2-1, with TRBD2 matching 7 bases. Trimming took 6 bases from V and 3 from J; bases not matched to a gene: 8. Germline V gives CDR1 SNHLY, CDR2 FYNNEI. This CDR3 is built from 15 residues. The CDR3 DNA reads TGTGCCAGCAGCGCCGGACCGGGGGGCTACAATGAGCAGTTCTTC. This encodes CASSAGPGGYNEQFF.

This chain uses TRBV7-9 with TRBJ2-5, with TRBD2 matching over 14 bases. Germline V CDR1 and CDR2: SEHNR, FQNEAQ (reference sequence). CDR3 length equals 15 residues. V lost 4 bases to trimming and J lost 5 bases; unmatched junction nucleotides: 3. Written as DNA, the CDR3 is TGTGCCAGCAGCTCAGGACTAGCGGGAGGCGAGACCCAGTACTTC. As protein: CASSSGLAGGETQYF.

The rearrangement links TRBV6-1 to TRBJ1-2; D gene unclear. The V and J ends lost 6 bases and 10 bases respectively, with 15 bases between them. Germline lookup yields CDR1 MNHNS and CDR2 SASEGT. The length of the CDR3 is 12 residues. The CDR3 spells CASRFGVGDYTF. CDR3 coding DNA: TGTGCCAGCAGGTTCGGGGTCGGGGACTACACCTTC.

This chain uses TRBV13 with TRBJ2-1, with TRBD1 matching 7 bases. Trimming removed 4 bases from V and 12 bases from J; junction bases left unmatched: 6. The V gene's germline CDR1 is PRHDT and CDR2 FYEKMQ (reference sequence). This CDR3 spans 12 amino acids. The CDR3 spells CASSSQGKGQFF. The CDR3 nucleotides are TGTGCCAGCAGCTCACAGGGGAAAGGGCAGTTCTTC.

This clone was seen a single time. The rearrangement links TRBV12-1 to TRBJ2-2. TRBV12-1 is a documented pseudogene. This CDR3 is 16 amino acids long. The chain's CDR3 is CASSFVATGDTGELFF. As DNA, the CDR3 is TGTGCCAGCAGCTTTGTAGCCACGGGCGACACCGGGGAGCTGTTTTTT.

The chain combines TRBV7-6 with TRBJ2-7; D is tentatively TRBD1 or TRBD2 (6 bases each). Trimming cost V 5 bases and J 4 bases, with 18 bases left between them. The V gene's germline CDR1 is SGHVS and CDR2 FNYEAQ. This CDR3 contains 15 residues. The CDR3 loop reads CASSPSRGRFYEQYF. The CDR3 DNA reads TGTGCCAGCAGCCCCTCTCGGGGGCGCTTTTACGAGCAGTACTTC. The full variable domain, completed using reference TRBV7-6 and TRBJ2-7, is GAGVSQSPRYKVTKRGQDVALRCDPISGHVSLYWYRQALGQGPEFLTYFNYEAQQDKSGLPNDRFSAERPEGSISTLTIQRTEQRDSAMYRCASSPSRGRFYEQYFGPGTRLTVT.

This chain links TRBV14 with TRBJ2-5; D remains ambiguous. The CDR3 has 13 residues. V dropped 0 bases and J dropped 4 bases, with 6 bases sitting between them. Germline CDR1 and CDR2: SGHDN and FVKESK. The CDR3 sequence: CASSQDGTETQYF. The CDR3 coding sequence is TGTGCCAGCAGCCAAGATGGCACAGAGACCCAGTACTTC.

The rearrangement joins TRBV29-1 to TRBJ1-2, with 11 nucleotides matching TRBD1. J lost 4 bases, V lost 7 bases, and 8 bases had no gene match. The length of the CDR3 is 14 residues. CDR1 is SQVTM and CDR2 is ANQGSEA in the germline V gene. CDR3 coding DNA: TGCAGCGCTTCAGGGACAGGGGGTGGCTATGGCTACACCTTC. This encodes CSASGTGGGYGYTF.

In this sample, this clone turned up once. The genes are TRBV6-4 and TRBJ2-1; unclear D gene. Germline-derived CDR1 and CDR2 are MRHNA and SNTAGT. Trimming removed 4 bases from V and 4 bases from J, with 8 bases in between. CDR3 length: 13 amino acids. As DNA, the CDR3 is TGTGCCAGCAGTGTCGGGCCATACAATGAGCAGTTCTTC. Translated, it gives CASSVGPYNEQFF.

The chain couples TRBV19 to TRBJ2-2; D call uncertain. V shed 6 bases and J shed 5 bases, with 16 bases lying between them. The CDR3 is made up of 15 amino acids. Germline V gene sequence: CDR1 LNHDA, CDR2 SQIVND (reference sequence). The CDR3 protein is CASSYRPERTGELFF. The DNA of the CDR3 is TGTGCCAGTAGCTATAGGCCTGAACGTACCGGGGAGCTGTTTTTT.

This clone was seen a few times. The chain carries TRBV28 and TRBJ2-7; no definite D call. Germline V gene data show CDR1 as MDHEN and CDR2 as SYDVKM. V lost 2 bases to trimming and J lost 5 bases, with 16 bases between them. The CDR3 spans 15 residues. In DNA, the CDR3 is TGTGCCAGCAGTTTAAAGGGTGGGTATGGCCACGAGCAGTACTTC. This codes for CASSLKGGYGHEQYF.

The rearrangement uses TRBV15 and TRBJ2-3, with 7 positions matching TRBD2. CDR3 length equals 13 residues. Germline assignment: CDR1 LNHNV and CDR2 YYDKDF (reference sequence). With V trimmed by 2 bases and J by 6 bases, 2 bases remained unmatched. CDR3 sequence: CATSRLAVDTQYF. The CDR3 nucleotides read TGTGCCACCAGCAGACTAGCGGTTGATACGCAGTATTTT.